The rows below give T cell receptor beta chains drawn from one sample of a study of blood T cell repertoires in COVID-19. Assay: immunoSEQ multiplex PCR; the TCRdb copy retains only in-frame clones and omits some. The sample contains roughly 120,000 clones, roughly 85% of which appear only once. The specimen was peripheral blood. Source of these receptors: a woman of 80 years or more with COVID-19, enrolled during active disease. Both conserved end residues are part of each CDR3. The order of the fields is clone size, J gene, D gene, V gene, CDR3 DNA, CDR3 protein. D genes are given only for firm matches. Clone size appears in some rows only: once, few, many, or a class for an expanded clone.

once TRBJ1-5 - TRBV4-1 TGCGCCAGCAGCCAACTAGTGCTTAATCAGCCCCAGCATTTT CASSQLVLNQPQHF
- TRBJ1-5 - TRBV19 TGTGCCAGTAGTGCCCTTGGGGGGAGCAATCAGCCCCAGCATTTT CASSALGGSNQPQHF
- TRBJ2-7 - TRBV5-1 TGCGCCAGCAGCTTTCTGGACTTAAGTGGCGAGCAGTACTTC CASSFLDLSGEQYF
- TRBJ2-3 - TRBV9 TGTGCCAGCAGCGTCGGCACGGGAGAGGGGACAGATACGCAGTATTTT CASSVGTGEGTDTQYF
- TRBJ2-7 TRBD1 TRBV2 TGTGCCAGCAGGACCGGGACAGGGGTCTCCTACGAGCAGTACTTC CASRTGTGVSYEQYF
- TRBJ2-7 TRBD1 TRBV18 TGTGCCAGCTCACCGCGACAGGGGATATCCTACGAGCAGTACTTC CASSPRQGISYEQYF
- TRBJ1-1 - TRBV28 TGTGCCAGCAGTCTAATAGAGTTTAACACTGAAGCTTTCTTT CASSLIEFNTEAFF
- TRBJ1-6 - TRBV11-2 TGTGCCAGCAGTCTACGAGGGCAGGTCAATTCACCCCTCCACTTT CASSLRGQVNSPLHF
- TRBJ1-5 TRBD1 TRBV28 TGTGCCAGCAGTAGGACAGGGCAAATGGCCCAGCATTTT CASSRTGQMAQHF
- TRBJ1-2 - TRBV4-1 TGCGCCAGCAGCCAATCCGCCCTTAGCTATGGCTACACCTTC CASSQSALSYGYTF
- TRBJ2-7 TRBD2 TRBV28 TGTGCCAGCAGCTCCGGGACTAGCCCCTACGAGCAGTACTTC CASSSGTSPYEQYF
once TRBJ1-2 TRBD1 TRBV6-6 TGTGCCAGCAGTCCAACACAGGGGAGGAGGACTAACTATGGCTACACCTTC CASSPTQGRRTNYGYTF
- TRBJ2-5 - TRBV7-7 TGTGCTAGCAGCTCAGACTTAGAAGCCCAGTACTTC CASSSDLEAQYF
- TRBJ2-3 TRBD1 TRBV5-6 TGTGCCAGCAGCCTTCGGACAGGGTACGATACGCAGTATTTT CASSLRTGYDTQYF
- TRBJ2-1 - TRBV11-2 TGTGCCAGCAGGCCCCTAGGAGGTGAGCAGTTCTTC CASRPLGGEQFF
- TRBJ2-3 TRBD2 TRBV19 TGTGCCAGTAGCGTGACTAGCGGGAGGGTGGATACGCAGTATTTT CASSVTSGRVDTQYF
- TRBJ1-2 TRBD1 TRBV5-1 TGCGCCAGCAGCTACCGACAGGGTATACATAAGGACTATGGCTACACCTTC CASSYRQGIHKDYGYTF
few TRBJ2-3 - TRBV19 TGTGCCAGTAGTACGCCCGGTCAGGGATCGAGCACAGATACGCAGTATTTT CASSTPGQGSSTDTQYF
- TRBJ1-1 TRBD1 TRBV7-9 TGTGCCAGCAGTTCCGGGACAGGGTTAACTTTCTTT CASSSGTGLTFF
- TRBJ2-3 TRBD2 TRBV11-2 TGTGCCAGCAGCTTAGATCTAGCGGGAGCCTCAGATACGCAGTATTTT CASSLDLAGASDTQYF
- TRBJ2-7 TRBD1 TRBV30 TGTGCCTGGAAGACAGGGGCACGGGAGCAGTACTTC CAWKTGAREQYF
- TRBJ2-2 TRBD2 TRBV7-2 TGTGCCAGCAGCTTAGCGGCGGGAGTCGGGGAGCTGTTTTTT CASSLAAGVGELFF
- TRBJ1-5 - TRBV28 TGTGCCAGCAGTTTAGTTAGTCTCGTAGGCAATCAGCCCCAGCATTTT CASSLVSLVGNQPQHF
- TRBJ1-6 - TRBV6-6 TGTGCCAGCAGTTCAATATCAGGGAGGGTGCCCCTCCACTTT CASSSISGRVPLHF
- TRBJ2-7 TRBD1 TRBV4-1 TGCGCCAGCAGCCAAAATCCGGGACAGGGGTACGAGCAGTACTTC CASSQNPGQGYEQYF
- TRBJ2-2 - TRBV10-3 TGTGCCATCAGTGTAGAGGGAGAGGGCACCGGGGAGCTGTTTTTT CAISVEGEGTGELFF
- TRBJ1-1 - TRBV12-3/TRBV12-4 TGTGCCAGCACTGGCAGGGAGAACACTGAAGCTTTCTTT CASTGRENTEAFF
- TRBJ1-3 - TRBV5-1 TGCGCCAGCAGCTTGGACGGGGCTGGAAACACCATATATTTT CASSLDGAGNTIYF
- TRBJ2-2 - TRBV9 TGTGCCAGCAGCCAACCGGGTGGGGAGCTGTTTTTT CASSQPGGELFF
- TRBJ2-5 - TRBV5-6 TGTGCCAGCAGCTTGGGGTCTAGTAGGGAGACCCAGTACTTC CASSLGSSRETQYF
- TRBJ2-1 TRBD2 TRBV19 TGTGCCAGTAGTATCAGCGGGAGCTCCTACAATGAGCAGTTCTTC CASSISGSSYNEQFF
- TRBJ1-1 - TRBV29-1 TGCAGCGCTGGACAGAGAGGGGACACTGAAGCTTTCTTT CSAGQRGDTEAFF
- TRBJ2-5 - TRBV6-2/TRBV6-3 TGTGCCAGCAGTTACTCGATGGGAGAGATACAAGAGACCCAGTACTTC CASSYSMGEIQETQYF
- TRBJ2-7 TRBD2 TRBV11-2 TGTGCCAGCAGCTATGGACTAGCGGGCTACGAGCAGTACTTC CASSYGLAGYEQYF
- TRBJ2-1 TRBD2 TRBV9 TGTGCCAGCAGCGTATACGGTAGCGGGAGTTTATCTTACAATGAGCAGTTCTTC CASSVYGSGSLSYNEQFF
- TRBJ1-6 - TRBV28 TGTGCCATCGGTGGCGGACAGAACTCACCCCTCCACTTT CAIGGGQNSPLHF
- TRBJ2-7 - TRBV5-5 TGTGCCAGCTCCGGAGGGGCAGGGCAGGACGAGCAGTACTTC CASSGGAGQDEQYF
- TRBJ2-6 TRBD1 TRBV7-3 TGTGCCAGCAGCCCACAGGGGTCCGGGAACGTCCTGACTTTC CASSPQGSGNVLTF
- TRBJ1-3 TRBD1 TRBV3-1/TRBV3-2 TGTGCCAGCAGTCAGGGACAGTGGAGTCTTGGAAACACCATATATTTT CASSQGQWSLGNTIYF
- TRBJ2-5 - TRBV21-1 TGTGCCAGCATGGGACAGGCAGCCAAGGAGACCCAGTACTTC CASMGQAAKETQYF
- TRBJ2-3 TRBD2 TRBV9 TGTGCCAGCAGCGTAGAATCGGGAGGGGTGACAGATACGCAGTATTTT CASSVESGGVTDTQYF
- TRBJ2-7 - TRBV6-1 TGTGCCAGCAGTGACGACAGCCTAAGCTCCTACGAGCAGTACTTC CASSDDSLSSYEQYF
- TRBJ1-5 - TRBV6-2/TRBV6-3 TGTGCCAGCAGTTACTTTATAACCGCAGGAAAAGATCAGCCCCAGCATTTT CASSYFITAGKDQPQHF
- TRBJ1-4 TRBD1 TRBV5-8 TGTGCCAGCAGCTTGGCACAGGGGTGGGAAAAACTGTTTTTT CASSLAQGWEKLFF
- TRBJ2-1 TRBD2 TRBV25-1 TGTGCCAGCAGTGGGAGCGGGAGCTCCTACAATGAGCAGTTCTTC CASSGSGSSYNEQFF
few TRBJ2-7 - TRBV3-1/TRBV3-2 TGTGCCAGCAGCCGCACACCCGGGTCAGCCTCCTACGAGCAGTACTTC CASSRTPGSASYEQYF
- TRBJ1-1 - TRBV9 TGTGCCAGCACCCGGGGGATGAACACTGAAGCTTTCTTT CASTRGMNTEAFF
- TRBJ1-5 - TRBV24-1 TGTGCCACCAGTTCCAGGGGTGATCAGCCCCAGCATTTT CATSSRGDQPQHF
- TRBJ1-4 - TRBV11-2 TGTGCCAGCAGCTCATACAGGGAAAAACTGTTTTTT CASSSYREKLFF
- TRBJ1-1 - TRBV5-1 TGCGCCAGCAGCTTGTTCTCCTCGAACACTGAAGCTTTCTTT CASSLFSSNTEAFF
once TRBJ2-1 - TRBV18 TGTGCCAGCTCAAACCAGACGGGGGTCCCTGAGCAGTTCTTC CASSNQTGVPEQFF
- TRBJ1-2 - TRBV6-2/TRBV6-3 TGTGCCAGCAGTCACGATACCGGGGACTTAAACTATGGCTACACCTTC CASSHDTGDLNYGYTF
- TRBJ1-2 - TRBV28 TGTGCCAGCACCGCTGACTCCTCGCGCTACACCTTC CASTADSSRYTF
few TRBJ1-5 TRBD1 TRBV19 TGTGCCAGTAGTAATCGACAGGGACAGGGCAATCAGCCCCAGCATTTT CASSNRQGQGNQPQHF
- TRBJ2-1 - TRBV27 TGTGCCAGCAGATACTACAATGAGCAGTTCTTC CASRYYNEQFF
- TRBJ2-5 TRBD2 TRBV5-1 TGCGCCAGCAGCCGGGAGGGAGAGACCCAGTACTTC CASSREGETQYF